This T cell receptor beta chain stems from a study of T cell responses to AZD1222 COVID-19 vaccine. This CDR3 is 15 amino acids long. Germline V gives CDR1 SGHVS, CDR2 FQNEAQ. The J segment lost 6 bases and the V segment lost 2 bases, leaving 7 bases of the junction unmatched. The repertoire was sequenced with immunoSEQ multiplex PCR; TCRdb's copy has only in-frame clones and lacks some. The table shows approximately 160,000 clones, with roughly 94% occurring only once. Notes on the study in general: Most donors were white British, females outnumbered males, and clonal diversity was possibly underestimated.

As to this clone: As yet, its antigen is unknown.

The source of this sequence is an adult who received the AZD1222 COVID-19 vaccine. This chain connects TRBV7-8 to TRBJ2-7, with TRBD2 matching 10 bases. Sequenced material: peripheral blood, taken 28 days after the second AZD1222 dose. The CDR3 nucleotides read TGTGCCAGCAGCTTACCAGCGACTAGCGGGCTCGAGCAGTACTTC. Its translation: CASSLPATSGLEQYF.